Below, 27 T cell receptor beta chains from the same sample are listed, as sequenced in a study of blood T cell repertoires in COVID-19. Measured with immunoSEQ multiplex PCR; TCRdb has only the in-frame clones, and not every one. The sample has 130,000 to 150,000 clones; 70% to 90% are singletons. Sequenced: peripheral blood. These TCRs come from a woman aged 60-75 years with COVID-19, enrolled during active disease.

The J gene is TRBJ2-2, the V gene TRBV4-1; TRBD2 matches at 13 bases. Germline V gives CDR1 MGHRA, CDR2 YSYEKL. V lost 4 bases to trimming and J lost 0 bases; unmatched junction nucleotides: 5. The CDR3 is 18 residues long. CDR3 DNA: TGCGCCAGCAGCCCCCGGACTAGCGGGGGCACGAACACCGGGGAGCTGTTTTTT. Translation gives CASSPRTSGGTNTGELFF.

The chain couples TRBV4-3 to TRBJ1-1; 9 bases match TRBD1. The V gene's germline CDR1 is LGHNA and CDR2 YSLEER. J was trimmed by 0 bases and V by 4 bases; bases with no gene match: 18. The CDR3 is 20 residues long. The CDR3 bases are TGCGCCAGCAGCCCACTTATTCCGGGACAGGGAAACTCCGTGAACACTGAAGCTTTCTTT. It codes for CASSPLIPGQGNSVNTEAFF.

This rearrangement joins TRBV15 to TRBJ1-2, with TRBD1 identical over 7 bases. The CDR3 consists of 14 residues. Trimming at V came to 6 bases and at J to 2 bases, leaving 6 bases not matched to a gene. The germline CDR1 and CDR2 sequences are LNHNV and YYDKDF (reference sequence). The CDR3 nucleotides read TGTGCCACCAGACGACAGGGAAACAACTATGGCTACACCTTC. Its protein is CATRRQGNNYGYTF.

A word on this clone: The germline gene is not matched at one end of the junction; a read error may be the cause. The chain couples TRBV7-6 to TRBJ2-7, with 12 bases that match TRBD2. Germline V gives CDR1 SGHVS, CDR2 FNYEAQ. The CDR3 sequence is 14 residues long. The CDR3 bases are TGTGCCAGCAGCCTAGCGGGGGGGTCCTACGAGCAGTACTTC. Its translation: CASSLAGGSYEQYF.

The rearrangement uses TRBV5-1 and TRBJ1-2; 7 nucleotides match TRBD1. Trimming cost V 5 bases and J 6 bases; bases outside gene matches: 7. CDR1 SGHRS and CDR2 YFSETQ come from the germline V gene. The CDR3 is 13 amino acids. The CDR3 loop is CASRAGQHDGYTF. CDR3 nucleotide sequence: TGCGCCAGCAGGGCGGGACAGCACGATGGCTACACCTTC.

This rearrangement joins TRBV7-9 to TRBJ1-5; TRBD1 aligns across 7 bases. The CDR3 covers 16 residues. CDR1 is SEHNR and CDR2 is FQNEAQ in the germline V gene (reference sequence). After removal of 1 base from V and 0 bases from J, the junction contained 3 bases not matched to a gene. CDR3 nucleotides: TGTGCCAGCAGCTTAGGATACAGGGGTAGCAATCAGCCCCAGCATTTT. This gives the protein CASSLGYRGSNQPQHF.

This sequence joins TRBV6-5 and TRBJ1-2; tentative D call: TRBD1 (6 bases). The CDR3 length is 13 residues. The ends were cut back, 8 bases at V and 7 bases at J, with 17 bases in the middle. Germline CDR1 and CDR2: MNHEY and SVGAGI. The CDR3 DNA is TGTGCCAGCGCTCAGCTGGGGGCCCCTGGCTACACCTTC. Translation: CASAQLGAPGYTF.

This chain joins TRBV28 and TRBJ2-3; 10 bases match TRBD2. The CDR3 extends over 17 amino acids. CDR1 MDHEN and CDR2 SYDVKM come from the germline V gene. Trimming at V came to 3 bases and at J to 2 bases, leaving 8 bases not matched to a gene. CDR3 protein: CASSLLVAGGTTDTQYF. The CDR3 DNA sequence: TGTGCCAGCAGTTTGTTGGTAGCGGGGGGAACCACAGATACGCAGTATTTT.

The chain couples TRBV7-8 to TRBJ1-1, with unresolved D. The CDR3 sequence is 14 residues long. Germline V gene lookup returns CDR1 SGHVS and CDR2 FQNEAQ. V dropped 3 bases and J dropped 0 bases, with 8 bases sitting between them. The CDR3 protein is CASSLGVMNTEAFF. In DNA form, the CDR3 reads TGTGCCAGCAGCTTGGGAGTCATGAACACTGAAGCTTTCTTT.

CDR3 nucleotides: TGTGCCAGCACCTCCCAGGGGGATGGTACTGAAGCTTTCTTT. Its translation is CASTSQGDGTEAFF. The V and J genes are TRBV2 and TRBJ1-1; 7 bases line up with TRBD1. V lost 7 bases, J lost 5 bases, and 10 bases stayed unmatched. Per germline, CDR1 SNHLY and CDR2 FYNNEI. The CDR3 totals 14 residues.

V and J are TRBV5-1 and TRBJ1-5; D is unclear. From germline, CDR1 is SGHRS and CDR2 YFSETQ. Trimming removed 0 bases from V and 1 base from J, with 14 bases in between. The CDR3 contains 17 residues. The CDR3 is CASSLEPLAGSNQPQHF. CDR3 nucleotide sequence: TGCGCCAGCAGCTTGGAACCCCTCGCGGGGAGCAATCAGCCCCAGCATTTT.

The chain joins TRBV5-1 to TRBJ1-2, with 10 nucleotides matching TRBD1. The CDR3 loop spans 17 amino acids. Germline CDR1 reads SGHRS; CDR2 reads YFSETQ. Trimming took 4 bases from V and 4 from J; bases not matched to a gene: 13. The CDR3: CASSRGPGTGESYGYTF. The DNA of the CDR3 is TGCGCCAGCAGCCGTGGCCCTGGGACAGGGGAGAGCTATGGCTACACCTTC. The entire variable domain, with the rest obtained from reference TRBV5-1 and TRBJ1-2, is as follows: KAGVTQTPRYLIKTRGQQVTLSCSPISGHRSVSWYQQTPGQGLQFLFEYFSETQRNKGNFPGRFSGRQFSNSRSEMNVSTLELGDSALYLCASSRGPGTGESYGYTFGSGTRLTVV.

The chain employs TRBV7-6 and TRBJ2-1, with 8 bases that match TRBD2. CDR3 length equals 15 residues. Germline lookup yields CDR1 SGHVS and CDR2 FNYEAQ. The V segment lost 5 bases and the J segment 6 bases; nucleotides outside the gene matches: 9. CDR3 sequence: CASSLRTGTSNEQFF. Here the CDR3 DNA reads TGTGCCAGCAGCCTTCGGACCGGGACTAGCAATGAGCAGTTCTTC.

The chain employs TRBV27 and TRBJ2-3; TRBD2 aligns across 8 bases. The V gene end was trimmed by 8 bases and the J gene end by 4 bases; junction bases not matched to a gene: 5. In germline, CDR1 is MNHEY, CDR2 SMNVEV (reference sequence). This CDR3 spans 13 amino acids. In DNA, the CDR3 is TGTGCCAGCCGGGGGGGCCGACCAGATACGCAGTATTTT. The encoded protein is CASRGGRPDTQYF.

Regarding this clone: A much larger clone lies a single base off, so this may be a read error. Other DNA sequences of this sample code for an identical CDR3. V usage is TRBV9 and J usage is TRBJ1-2; D uncertain. Between the trimmed V and J ends, which lost 4 bases and 1 base, there was a span of 5 bases. CDR3 length equals 12 residues. Germline V gene sequence: CDR1 SGDLS, CDR2 YYNGEE. The CDR3 is CASSPSNYGYTF. The CDR3 DNA sequence: TGTGCCAGCAGCCCCAGTAACTATGGCTACACCTTC.

This clone was counted a few times. V and J are TRBV7-8 and TRBJ1-2; D call uncertain. Germline V gives CDR1 SGHVS, CDR2 FQNEAQ. V was shortened by 1 base and J by 5 bases, with 14 bases between the two germline ends. The CDR3 is 15 residues long. CDR3 sequence: CASSLGQAGLYGYTF. CDR3 in DNA: TGTGCCAGCAGCTTAGGTCAGGCAGGATTATATGGCTACACCTTC.

V gene TRBV5-6 combines with J gene TRBJ1-5, with 7 bases aligning to TRBD1. The germline V gene has CDR1 SGHDT and CDR2 YYEEEE. V was pared by 2 bases and J by 4 bases, with 3 bases of the junction left unmatched. The CDR3 runs 14 residues. The CDR3 DNA follows: TGTGCCAGCAGCTTACAGGGGATAAATCAGCCCCAGCATTTT. Its translation is CASSLQGINQPQHF.

This rearrangement joins TRBV7-9 to TRBJ1-2; TRBD1 is a possible D gene (6 bases). This CDR3 is 15 amino acids long. Germline V gene lookup returns CDR1 SEHNR and CDR2 FQNEAQ (reference sequence). Trimming took 4 bases from V and 4 from J, leaving 16 bases between them. CDR3 in DNA: TGTGCCAGCAGCTACGGCGAACAGGGAAGCTATGGCTACACCTTC. Amino acid sequence: CASSYGEQGSYGYTF.

The CDR3 here is CASSPRAGGLGNYGYTF. The CDR3, as DNA: TGTGCCAGCAGTCCAAGGGCGGGGGGTCTTGGGAACTATGGCTACACCTTC. V gene TRBV27 combines with J gene TRBJ1-2, with D possibly TRBD1 on 5 matching bases. With 5 bases removed from V and 2 bases from J, the gap between germline ends came to 21 bases. The CDR3 totals 17 residues. Germline CDR1 and CDR2: MNHEY and SMNVEV (reference sequence).

The rearrangement joins TRBV7-7 to TRBJ1-1; a possible D gene is TRBD1 (6 bases). This CDR3 is built from 14 residues. Germline V gene sequence: CDR1 SSHAT, CDR2 FNYEAQ (reference sequence). V lost 11 bases and J lost 6, with 22 bases in between. CDR3 sequence (DNA): TGTGCCCGATCTCGACAGGAGGTTGCAGCTGAAGCTTTCTTT. Translation gives CARSRQEVAAEAFF. The full variable domain, rest sourced from reference TRBV7-7 and TRBJ1-1, is GAGVSQSPRYKVTKRGQDVTLRCDPISSHATLYWYQQALGQGPEFLTYFNYEAQPDKSGLPSDRFSAERPEGSISTLTIQRTEQRDSAMYRCARSRQEVAAEAFFGQGTRLTVV.

The count of this clone is one. In nucleotides, the CDR3 is TGCGCCAGCAGTGGAGCAGACAACAATGAGCAGTTCTTC. Its translation: CASSGADNNEQFF. V and J are TRBV10-1 and TRBJ2-1; D is unclear. The CDR3 is 13 amino acids. The germline V and J ends were trimmed by 4 bases and 5 bases, with 9 bases remaining between them. From germline, CDR1 is WNHNN and CDR2 SYGVQD (reference sequence).

In nucleotides, the CDR3 is TGTGCCAGCAGCTTAGATCCGGGAACCCAAGAGACCCAGTACTTC. The encoded protein is CASSLDPGTQETQYF. The chain is built from TRBV11-3 and TRBJ2-5, with D possibly TRBD2 on 5 matching bases. Trimming shortened V by 0 bases and J by 1 base, and 9 bases separated the two germline ends. Per germline, CDR1 SGHNT and CDR2 YENEEA. The CDR3 consists of 15 residues.

This clone was detected once. The V call is TRBV4-1, the J call TRBJ1-6; D call uncertain. Germline loops: CDR1 MGHRA, CDR2 YSYEKL. Between the trimmed V and J ends, which lost 5 bases and 8 bases, there was a span of 16 bases. This CDR3 contains 15 residues. The CDR3 bases are TGCGCCAGCAGCACAACGTGGTGGAGGGATTCACCCCTCCACTTT. This codes for CASSTTWWRDSPLHF.

The V gene is TRBV2, the J gene TRBJ2-3; D not resolved. The CDR3 length is 13 residues. Trimming took 1 base from V and 4 from J, leaving 6 bases between them. CDR1 is SNHLY, CDR2 FYNNEI, per germline. The CDR3 bases are TGTGCCAGCAGTGAAGGTCCCTCAGATACGCAGTATTTT. Its protein is CASSEGPSDTQYF.

The chain is built from TRBV18 and TRBJ2-7, with TRBD2 matching 11 bases. Germline V gene lookup returns CDR1 KGHSH and CDR2 LQKENI. V lost 3 bases and J lost 2; bases outside the gene matches: 3. This CDR3 spans 15 amino acids. This CDR3 reads CASSPPGLAAYEQYF. The CDR3 DNA reads TGTGCCAGCTCACCCCCGGGACTAGCGGCCTACGAGCAGTACTTC.

V gene TRBV5-5 combines with J gene TRBJ2-7; D unclear. The germline gives CDR1 SGHKS, CDR2 YYEKEE (reference sequence). The CDR3 runs 15 residues. With 4 bases removed from V and 2 bases from J, the gap between germline ends came to 16 bases. For the CDR3, the DNA is TGTGCCAGCAGCGTACAAGGATATCGGGCCTACGAGCAGTACTTC. Protein: CASSVQGYRAYEQYF.

The chain has TRBV2 and TRBJ2-2; TRBD1 matches at 7 bases. J gave up 4 bases and V 6 bases, and 5 bases lay outside the gene matches. This CDR3 spans 14 amino acids. Germline lookup yields CDR1 SNHLY and CDR2 FYNNEI. Here the CDR3 DNA reads TGTGCCAGCAGCCGGGACAGTGGCACCGGGGAGCTGTTTTTT. Translated, it gives CASSRDSGTGELFF.